The sample holds a few counts of the clone carrying this TCR beta chain. The data were produced by immunoSEQ multiplex PCR, yet TCRdb's version contains in-frame clones alone and is incomplete. The sample contains 310,000 or so clones, more than 75% of which appear only once. The data were taken from a study of blood T cell repertoires in COVID-19. This CDR3 is built from 15 residues. V lost 5 bases, J lost 0 bases, and 13 bases lay in between. Germline V lookup: CDR1 MDHEN, CDR2 SYDVKM. This clonotype was sampled from a woman aged 50 to 60 with active or convalescent COVID-19. V is TRBV28 and J is TRBJ1-1; the D gene is possibly TRBD1 (5 bases). Sequencing was carried out using peripheral blood. CDR3 sequence reads: CASSPPAGMNTEAFF. CDR3 nucleotide sequence: TGTGCCAGCAGTCCCCCAGCAGGGATGAACACTGAAGCTTTCTTT. Based on the CDR3 plus reference TRBV28 and TRBJ1-1, the full variable domain is DVKVTQSSRYLVKRTGEKVFLECVQDMDHENMFWYRQDPGLGLRLIYFSYDVKMKEKGDIPEGYSVSREKKERFSLILESASTNQTSMYLCASSPPAGMNTEAFFGQGTRLTVV.